Sequencing of this TCR beta chain was carried out in a study of shared clonotypes between healthy human individuals. Only in-frame clones appear in the TCRdb table, and some are missing; sequencing was by immunoSEQ multiplex PCR. The data hold some 380,000 clones, with around 96% observed a single time. This CDR3 has 15 residues. The germline gives CDR1 LNHNV, CDR2 YYDKDF (reference sequence). Trimming at V came to 0 bases and at J to 5 bases, leaving 4 bases not matched to a gene. The chain joins TRBV15 to TRBJ2-7; 10 positions match TRBD2. This sequence was found in a man aged 25-40 years in good health. Sequences were obtained from memory CD8+ T cells sorted from blood. The subset was: CD45RO+ cells pooled with CCR7-negative TemRA cells. The CDR3: CATSRDRLAGDEQYF. The CDR3 coding sequence is TGTGCCACCAGCAGAGATCGCCTAGCGGGAGACGAGCAGTACTTC.